Below are 2 T cell receptor beta chains sequenced from a single sample in a study of control samples from healthy donors and cancer patients. The protocol was immunoSEQ multiplex PCR, while the TCRdb copy is restricted to in-frame clones and leaves out a portion. The data hold about 150,000 clones, with around 95% observed a single time. Material for sequencing was blood. These receptors all come from a woman aged 40-49 years in good health.

Only one count was recorded for this clone. The chain carries TRBV19 and TRBJ2-7; 8 bases line up with TRBD2. CDR3 length: 16 residues. Germline values: CDR1 LNHDA, CDR2 SQIVND (reference sequence). With 3 bases clipped from V and 0 bases from J, the junction kept 7 bases outside the gene matches. CDR3 sequence reads: CASSILPGGGSYEQYF. CDR3 in DNA: TGTGCCAGTAGTATCCTACCGGGAGGGGGCTCCTACGAGCAGTACTTC. Drawing the rest from reference TRBV19 and TRBJ2-7, the complete variable domain is DGGITQSPKYLFRKEGQNVTLSCEQNLNHDAMYWYRQDPGQGLRLIYYSQIVNDFQKGDIAEGYSVSREKKESFPLTVTSAQKNPTAFYLCASSILPGGGSYEQYFGPGTRLTVT.

V gene TRBV5-6 combines with J gene TRBJ1-1; D uncertain. Trimming left V 0 bases short and J 4 bases short, with 1 base between. There are 11 residues in the CDR3. The germline CDR1 and CDR2 sequences are SGHDT and YYEEEE. CDR3 sequence (DNA): TGTGCCAGCAGCTTGGTCACTGAAGCTTTCTTT. Its protein product is CASSLVTEAFF.